The next 9 T cell receptor beta chains were all read from a single sample in a study of OX40 agonist ivuxolimab in advanced cancers. Some clones are missing from TCRdb's copy, which holds only in-frame ones; the method was immunoSEQ multiplex PCR. The table lists just over 90,000 clones, around nine tenths of them singletons, with 0.65% to 0.85% in the top ten. The source material was CD4+ or CD8+ T cells sorted from blood, sampled in a trial of the OX40 agonist ivuxolimab. The origin of the receptors is an adult with an advanced solid tumor such as melanoma, head and neck, liver or kidney cancer.

The chain combines TRBV11-1 with TRBJ2-2; D assignment may be TRBD1 or TRBD2 (5 bases each). V lost 7 bases and J lost 6, with 15 bases in between. Germline CDR1 SGHAT, CDR2 FQDESV (reference sequence). The CDR3 is 14 amino acids. The CDR3 sequence: CASTLDLGAGELFF. The CDR3 DNA is TGTGCCAGCACCCTCGACTTGGGGGCCGGGGAGCTGTTTTTT.

The chain carries TRBV4-2 and TRBJ2-1, with 7 bases fitting TRBD2. This CDR3 has 17 residues. The germline CDR1 and CDR2 sequences are LGHNA and YNFKEQ. After removal of 0 bases from V and 4 bases from J, the junction contained 9 bases not matched to a gene. DNA for the CDR3: TGTGCCAGCAGCCAAGAAGGGTTAGCTAGCGGTTACAATGAGCAGTTCTTC. This translates into CASSQEGLASGYNEQFF.

A single count supports this clone. V and J are TRBV11-2 and TRBJ2-7; either TRBD1 or TRBD2 may fit D (7 bases each). The V and J ends lost 3 bases and 0 bases respectively, with 15 bases between them. Per germline, CDR1 SGHAT and CDR2 FQNNGV. The CDR3 has 16 residues. DNA of the CDR3: TGTGCCAGCAGCTTCCAGGGGGGGGCGCTCTCCTACGAGCAGTACTTC. It encodes CASSFQGGALSYEQYF.

This clone was seen only once. V gene TRBV30 combines with J gene TRBJ2-7; weak D call: TRBD2 (6 bases). Germline V gene data show CDR1 as GTSNPN and CDR2 as SVGIG (reference sequence). The CDR3 contains 11 residues. Trimming shortened V by 8 bases and J by 1 base, and 9 bases separated the two germline ends. This CDR3 reads CAGTGSYEQYF. The CDR3 DNA reads TGTGCCGGGACTGGGTCCTACGAGCAGTACTTC.

The J gene is TRBJ1-5, the V gene TRBV18; D is possibly TRBD1 (6 bases). Looked up from germline, CDR1 is KGHSH and CDR2 is LQKENI. This CDR3 region has 15 residues. The V end lost 3 bases, the J end lost 10 bases, and 19 bases lay between the germline ends. CDR3: CASSPTMDRAGPQHF. CDR3 DNA sequence: TGTGCCAGCTCACCGACGATGGACAGAGCGGGTCCCCAGCATTTT. The whole variable domain, filled in from reference TRBV18 and TRBJ1-5, reads NAGVMQNPRHLVRRRGQEARLRCSPMKGHSHVYWYRQLPEEGLKFMVYLQKENIIDESGMPKERFSAEFPKEGPSILRIQQVVRGDSAAYFCASSPTMDRAGPQHFGDGTRLSIL.

V and J are TRBV18 and TRBJ2-1; D is tentatively TRBD1 or TRBD2 (6 bases each). CDR1 and CDR2 (germline): KGHSH, LQKENI. CDR3 length equals 17 residues. Trimming removed 2 bases from V and 4 bases from J, with 18 bases in between. The CDR3 here is CASSPATGAGVYNEQFF. The CDR3 bases are TGTGCCAGCTCACCAGCAACGGGAGCAGGGGTATACAATGAGCAGTTCTTC.

V is TRBV4-3 and J is TRBJ1-5, with D unclear. V was pared by 0 bases and J by 5 bases, with 14 bases between. CDR3 size: 16 residues. Germline values: CDR1 LGHNA, CDR2 YSLEER. The CDR3 loop reads CASSQEPPGSDQPQHF. CDR3 bases: TGCGCCAGCAGCCAAGAACCCCCGGGGTCCGATCAGCCCCAGCATTTT.

The chain carries TRBV11-3 and TRBJ2-3, with D tentatively TRBD2 (6 bases). The CDR3 is made up of 17 amino acids. The germline V gene has CDR1 SGHNT and CDR2 YENEEA. V was pared by 5 bases and J by 3 bases, with 21 bases between. The CDR3 sequence: CASSPPSFGRVTDTQYF. The CDR3 DNA is TGTGCCAGCAGCCCCCCTTCCTTCGGGAGAGTGACAGATACGCAGTATTTT.

The chain couples TRBV7-8 to TRBJ2-7; 9 nucleotides align to TRBD2. The CDR3 loop spans 15 amino acids. Germline V gene sequence: CDR1 SGHVS, CDR2 FQNEAQ. V was pared by 10 bases and J by 6 bases, with 16 bases of the junction left unmatched. As DNA, the CDR3 is TGTGCCACCCGGGGGAGCGGGAGGATGACCGGCGAGCAGTACTTC. This sequence encodes CATRGSGRMTGEQYF. Using reference TRBV7-8 and TRBJ2-7 for the parts outside the CDR3, the full variable domain is GAGVSQSPRYKVAKRGQDVALRCDPISGHVSLFWYQQALGQGPEFLTYFQNEAQLDKSGLPSDRFFAERPEGSVSTLKIQRTQQEDSAVYLCATRGSGRMTGEQYFGPGTRLTVT.